These 5 T cell receptor beta chains originate from one sample sequenced in a study of T cell responses to AZD1222 COVID-19 vaccine. TCRdb keeps only in-frame clones here, not all; method: immunoSEQ multiplex PCR. The sample yields 90,000 to 120,000 clones, 75% to 90% seen once. Material: peripheral blood, obtained on day 0 of AZD1222 vaccination. These receptor sequences come from an adult in good health.

CDR3 nucleotide sequence: TGTGCCCCGGCCCGGCAGCCCTATGGCTACACCTTC. It is translated as CAPARQPYGYTF. The chain is built from TRBV19 and TRBJ1-2; D is unclear. CDR1 and CDR2 (germline): LNHDA, SQIVND (reference sequence). Trimming removed 11 bases at V and 4 bases at J, with 14 bases between. The CDR3 length is 12 residues. The full variable domain, with the rest looked up from reference TRBV19 and TRBJ1-2, is DGGITQSPKYLFRKEGQNVTLSCEQNLNHDAMYWYRQDPGQGLRLIYYSQIVNDFQKGDIAEGYSVSREKKESFPLTVTSAQKNPTAFYLCAPARQPYGYTFGSGTRLTVV.

V and J are TRBV19 and TRBJ1-1; D is uncertain. This CDR3 spans 14 amino acids. From germline, CDR1 is LNHDA and CDR2 SQIVND (reference sequence). V gave up 4 bases and J gave up 1 base, with 10 bases separating them. Here the CDR3 DNA reads TGTGCCAGTAGTAGTGGTCTGGAGAACACTGAAGCTTTCTTT. Its protein is CASSSGLENTEAFF.

The chain recombines TRBV6-5 with TRBJ2-7; either TRBD1 or TRBD2 may supply D (6 bases each). This CDR3 is 14 amino acids long. Germline loops: CDR1 MNHEY, CDR2 SVGAGI. Trimming stripped 6 bases from V and 3 bases from J, with 15 bases between. CDR3 nucleotide sequence: TGTGCCAGCAGACTCCTGCGGGACAACTACGAGCAGTACTTC. This sequence encodes CASRLLRDNYEQYF.

The chain uses TRBV28 and TRBJ1-5, with 8 positions matching TRBD1. Germline V lookup: CDR1 MDHEN, CDR2 SYDVKM. V was pared by 5 bases and J by 5 bases, with 8 bases of the junction left unmatched. This CDR3 has 15 residues. The CDR3 bases are TGTGCCAGCAGTCCCCGACAGGGGATCTATCAGCCCCAGCATTTT. It translates to CASSPRQGIYQPQHF.

The rearrangement uses TRBV7-9 and TRBJ2-1, with 9 bases matching TRBD1. The V gene end was trimmed by 5 bases and the J gene end by 6 bases; junction bases not matched to a gene: 5. This CDR3 region has 14 residues. Germline CDR1 SEHNR, CDR2 FQNEAQ (reference sequence). The CDR3 reads CASSDRGRPNEQFF. DNA of the CDR3: TGTGCCAGCAGCGACAGGGGGAGACCCAATGAGCAGTTCTTC.